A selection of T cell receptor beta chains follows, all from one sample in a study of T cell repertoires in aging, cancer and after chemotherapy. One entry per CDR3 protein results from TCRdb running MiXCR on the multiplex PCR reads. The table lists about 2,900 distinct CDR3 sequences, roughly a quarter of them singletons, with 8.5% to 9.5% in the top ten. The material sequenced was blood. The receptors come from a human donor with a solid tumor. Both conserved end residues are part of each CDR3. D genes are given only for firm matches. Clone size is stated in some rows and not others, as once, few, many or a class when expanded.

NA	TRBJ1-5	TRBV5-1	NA	CASSLEVDQPQHF	TGCGCCAGCAGCTTGGAAGTGGATCAGCCCCAGCATTTT
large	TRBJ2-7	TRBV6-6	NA	CASSSPSRPPYEQYF	TGTGCCAGCAGTTCCCCGTCTCGACCCCCATACGAGCAGTACTTC
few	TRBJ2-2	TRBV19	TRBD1	CASSITGGFGELFF	TGTGCCAGTAGTATAACAGGGGGGTTCGGGGAGCTGTTTTTT
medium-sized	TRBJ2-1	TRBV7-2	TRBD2	CASSLSTSGSFREQFF	TGTGCCAGCAGCTTAAGCACTAGCGGGAGCTTCCGGGAGCAGTTCTTC
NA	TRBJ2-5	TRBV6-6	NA	CASSYSFWETQYF	TGTGCCAGCAGTTACTCGTTTTGGGAGACCCAGTACTTC
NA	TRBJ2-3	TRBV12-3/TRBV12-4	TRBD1	CASSLNWATGGFYF	TGTGCCAGCAGTTTAAATTGGGCGACAGGGGGCTTTTATTTT
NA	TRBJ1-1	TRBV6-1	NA	CASRDPVSPGAFF	TGTGCCAGCAGGGACCCCGTTTCCCCGGGAGCTTTCTTT
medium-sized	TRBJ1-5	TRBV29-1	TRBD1	CSVSQGAADQPQHF	TGCAGCGTTTCCCAGGGGGCAGCGGATCAGCCCCAGCATTTT
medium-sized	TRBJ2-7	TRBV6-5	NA	CASSRKTGTYEQYF	TGTGCCAGCAGCCGTAAGACAGGAACCTACGAGCAGTACTTC
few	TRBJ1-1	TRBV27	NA	CASSFLAVGATSDTEAFF	TGTGCCAGCAGTTTTCTTGCCGTGGGGGCCACCTCGGATACTGAAGCTTTCTTT
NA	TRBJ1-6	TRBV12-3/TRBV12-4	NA	CASSLSAGGSVSPLHF	TGTGCCAGCAGTTTATCCGCGGGGGGTTCGGTTTCACCCCTCCACTTT
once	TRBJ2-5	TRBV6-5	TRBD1	CASSLPGQGVETQYF	TGTGCCAGCAGTCTCCCCGGACAGGGGGTAGAGACCCAGTACTTC
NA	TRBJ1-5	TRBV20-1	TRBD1	CSAVRDSGEQPQHF	TGCAGTGCTGTTCGGGACAGTGGAGAGCAGCCCCAGCATTTC
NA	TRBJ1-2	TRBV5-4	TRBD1	CASSYTGGGYGYTF	TGTGCCAGCAGCTACACAGGGGGCGGCTATGGCTACACCTTC
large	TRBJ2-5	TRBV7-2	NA	CASSLGRAGETQYF	TGTGCCAGCAGCTTAGGCAGGGCGGGAGAGACCCAGTACTTC
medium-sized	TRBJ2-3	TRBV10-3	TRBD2	CAISVVSGPSTDTQYF	TGTGCCATCAGTGTGGTTAGCGGGCCTAGCACAGATACGCAGTATTTT
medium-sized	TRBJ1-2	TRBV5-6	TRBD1	CASSSGTGGTGYTF	TGTGCCAGCAGCTCTGGGACAGGGGGCACTGGCTACACCTTC
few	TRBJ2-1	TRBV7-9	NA	CASSRLRVTDEQFF	TGTGCCAGCAGCCGTCTCAGGGTTACCGATGAGCAGTTCTTC
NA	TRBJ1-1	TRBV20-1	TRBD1	CSARRRGTGNTEAFF	TGCAGTGCTAGAAGGAGGGGGACAGGGAACACTGAAGCTTTCTTT
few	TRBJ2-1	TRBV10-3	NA	CAISDLLPANEQFF	TGTGCCATCAGTGACCTCCTCCCCGCGAATGAGCAGTTCTTC
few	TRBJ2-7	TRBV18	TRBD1	CASSSGTGGSYEQYF	TGTGCCAGCTCATCCGGGACAGGGGGCTCCTACGAGCAGTACTTC
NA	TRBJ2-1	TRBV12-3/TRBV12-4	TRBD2	CASSGRGGSSYNEQFF	TGTGCCAGCAGTGGACGGGGGGGAAGTTCCTACAATGAGCAGTTCTTC
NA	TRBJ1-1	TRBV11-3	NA	CASSLEDIMNTEAFF	TGTGCCAGCAGCTTAGAAGACATCATGAACACTGAAGCTTTCTTT
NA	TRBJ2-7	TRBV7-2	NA	CASSLVPRVSEQYF	TGTGCCAGCAGCTTAGTCCCCAGGGTGAGCGAGCAGTACTTC
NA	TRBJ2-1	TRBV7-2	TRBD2	CASSSKTSPLTEQFF	TGTGCCAGCAGCTCGAAGACTAGCCCTCTTACGGAGCAGTTCTTC
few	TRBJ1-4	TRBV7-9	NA	CASSKGYNNEKLFF	TGTGCCAGCAGTAAAGGGTACAATAATGAAAAACTGTTTTTT
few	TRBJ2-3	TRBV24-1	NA	CATSEPSGRSTDTQYF	TGTGCCACCAGTGAGCCAAGTGGGAGGAGCACAGATACGCAGTATTTT
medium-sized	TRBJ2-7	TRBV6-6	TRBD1	CASTLGQGTYEQYF	TGTGCCAGCACCTTGGGACAGGGTACTTACGAGCAGTACTTC
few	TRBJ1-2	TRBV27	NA	CASSYAGRGYTF	TGTGCCAGCAGTTATGCGGGGCGCGGCTACACCTTC
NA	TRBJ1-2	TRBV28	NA	CASSLGYGQSYGYTF	TGTGCCAGCAGTTTAGGGTACGGGCAGTCTTATGGCTACACCTTC
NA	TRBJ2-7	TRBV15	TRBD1	CATRPGTAYEQYF	TGTGCCACCAGACCCGGGACAGCCTACGAGCAGTACTTC
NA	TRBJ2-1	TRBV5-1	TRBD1	CASSLRDRVPYNEQFF	TGCGCCAGCAGCTTGCGGGACAGGGTACCCTACAATGAGCAGTTCTTC
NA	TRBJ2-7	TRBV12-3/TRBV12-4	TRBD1	CASSSGGRYEQYF	TGTGCCAGCAGTTCAGGGGGTAGGTACGAGCAGTACTTC
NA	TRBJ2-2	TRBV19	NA	CASMGVVGELFF	TGTGCCAGTATGGGGGTAGTCGGGGAGCTGTTTTTT
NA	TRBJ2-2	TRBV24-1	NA	CATERGTGELFF	TGTGCCACTGAACGGGGCACCGGGGAGCTGTTTTTT
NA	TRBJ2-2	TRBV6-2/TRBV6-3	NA	CASRPQGPGELFF	TGTGCCAGCAGGCCCCAGGGTCCCGGGGAGCTGTTTTTT
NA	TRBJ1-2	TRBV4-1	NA	CASSQEIEWSYTF	TGCGCCAGCAGCCAAGAAATAGAGTGGAGCTACACCTTC
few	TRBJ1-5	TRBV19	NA	CASSIRGYNQPQHF	TGTGCCAGTAGTATTCGGGGGTACAATCAGCCCCAGCATTTT
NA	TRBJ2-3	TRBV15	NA	CATSSHMVGGPDTQYF	TGTGCCACCAGCAGTCACATGGTGGGGGGGCCAGATACGCAGTATTTT
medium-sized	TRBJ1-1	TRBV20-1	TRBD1	CSVPGQGTEAFF	TGCAGTGTGCCGGGACAGGGGACTGAAGCTTTCTTT
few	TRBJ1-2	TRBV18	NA	CASSPRGPGGSDYGYTF	TGTGCCAGCTCACCACGAGGCCCCGGTGGGTCTGACTATGGCTACACCTTC
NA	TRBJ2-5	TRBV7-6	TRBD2	CASSPPGAGGAETQYF	TGTGCCAGCAGCCCCCCGGGGGCGGGAGGGGCAGAGACCCAGTACTTC
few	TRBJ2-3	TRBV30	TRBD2	CAWRARTRTDTQYF	TGTGCCTGGAGGGCCCGGACTAGAACAGATACGCAGTATTTT
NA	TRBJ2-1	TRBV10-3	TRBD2	CAISGTSGGPNEQFF	TGTGCCATCAGTGGTACTAGCGGGGGGCCAAATGAGCAGTTCTTC
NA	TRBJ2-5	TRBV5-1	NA	CASSLGGQETQYF	TGCGCCAGCAGCTTGGGGGGCCAAGAGACCCAGTACTTC
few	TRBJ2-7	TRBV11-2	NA	CASSLQTAYEQYF	TGTGCCAGCAGCTTGCAGACAGCCTACGAGCAGTACTTC
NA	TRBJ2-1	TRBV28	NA	CASSSSGEGVDNEQFF	TGTGCCAGCAGTTCTTCAGGAGAGGGTGTGGACAATGAGCAGTTCTTC